The 10 T cell receptor beta chains in this list originate from one sample, sequenced in a study of T cell repertoires in cytomegalovirus infection. No antigens are known for them. Using its own MiXCR run on the reads, TCRdb lists one record per CDR3 protein. The sample shows approximately 1,000,000 distinct CDR3 sequences, approximately 30% of them seen only once. This specimen consisted of cultured CD8+ T cells from PBMCs, obtained from culture after CMV antigen stimulation. The receptors here all came from a human donor in good health (CMV status not recorded). Some clones in this sample may be carry-over from other donors' samples.

This clonotype was counted a few times. The chain has TRBV6-1 and TRBJ2-3, with D perhaps matching TRBD2 (6 bases). This CDR3 is 13 amino acids long. Between the trimmed V and J ends, which lost 3 bases and 3 bases, there was a span of 7 bases. The V gene's germline CDR1 is MNHNS and CDR2 SASEGT. The CDR3 loop reads CASSDGGTDTQYF. CDR3 DNA sequence: TGTGCCAGCAGTGACGGGGGAACAGATACGCAGTATTTT.

The V and J genes are TRBV19 and TRBJ1-5, with D uncertain. The CDR3 covers 15 residues. Germline V gene sequence: CDR1 LNHDA, CDR2 SQIVND (reference sequence). With 7 bases removed from V and 0 bases from J, the gap between germline ends came to 13 bases. This chain's CDR3 is CASKETAYSNQPQHF. The CDR3, as DNA: TGTGCCAGTAAGGAAACAGCGTATAGCAATCAGCCCCAGCATTTT.

The gene calls are TRBV12-3 or TRBV12-4 and TRBJ2-1, with 8 bases lining up with TRBD1. V was clipped by 5 bases and J by 9 bases; unmatched bases: 12. There are 15 residues in the CDR3. The CDR3 DNA is TGTGCCAGCAGTCCTCGGGACAGGACTAAGGGTGAGCAGTTCTTC. It yields the protein CASSPRDRTKGEQFF.

The chain carries TRBV4-3 and TRBJ1-1, with D hard to call. CDR3 length equals 14 residues. Trimming took off 0 bases at V and 6 bases at J, with 11 bases between the two ends. Germline V CDR1 and CDR2: LGHNA, YSLEER. The CDR3 protein is CASSQDSGSAEAFF. DNA for the CDR3: TGCGCCAGCAGCCAAGATTCCGGGTCGGCTGAAGCTTTCTTT.

This clonotype showed up just once. Since a much larger clone is just one base distant, this may be a read error. This sequence joins TRBV7-2 and TRBJ2-2; 8 bases fit TRBD2. Germline V gene sequence: CDR1 SGHTA, CDR2 FQGNSA. There are 15 residues in the CDR3. Losses at the gene ends were 6 bases for V and 3 bases for J; bases not matched to a gene: 6. The CDR3 is CASSLSGEYTGELFF. For the CDR3, the DNA is TGTGCCAGCAGTCTTAGCGGGGAATACACCGGGGAGCTGTTTTTT. Together with reference TRBV7-2 and TRBJ2-2, the CDR3 gives the full variable domain: GAGVSQSPSNKVTEKGKDVELRCDPISGHTALYWYRQSLGQGLEFLIYFQGNSAPDKSGLPSDRFSAERTGGSVSTLTIQRTQQEDSAVYLCASSLSGEYTGELFFGEGSRLTVL.

This clonotype turned up a few times. The chain is built from TRBV2 and TRBJ2-1; 7 nucleotides align to TRBD1. The V segment lost 3 bases and the J segment 3 bases; nucleotides outside the gene matches: 5. Germline CDR1 reads SNHLY; CDR2 reads FYNNEI. This CDR3 region has 15 residues. CDR3 residues: CASSDGAGGYNEQFF. The CDR3 DNA reads as TGTGCCAGCAGTGATGGGGCAGGGGGCTACAATGAGCAGTTCTTC.

This clonotype was seen a few times. The chain links TRBV12-3 or TRBV12-4 to TRBJ2-1; 9 nucleotides align to TRBD2. CDR3 size: 19 residues. Unmatched junction bases numbered 12, after V lost 3 bases and J lost 0 bases. DNA for the CDR3: TGTGCCAGCAGTTTTCTTGTGCTAGCGGGGAGAAGCTCCTACAATGAGCAGTTCTTC. Its protein is CASSFLVLAGRSSYNEQFF.

The chain recombines TRBV6-6 with TRBJ2-7; 13 nucleotides align to TRBD2. This CDR3 has 17 amino acids. Losses at the gene ends were 6 bases for V and 0 bases for J; bases not matched to a gene: 8. CDR1 is MNHNY, CDR2 SVGAGI, per germline (reference sequence). In DNA form, the CDR3 reads TGTGCCAGCAGAGGACTAGCGGGGGACCTACTCTCCTACGAGCAGTACTTC. It yields the protein CASRGLAGDLLSYEQYF.

The chain is built from TRBV7-2 and TRBJ1-5; D gene ambiguous. V was pared by 5 bases and J by 0 bases, with 14 bases between. Germline assignment: CDR1 SGHTA and CDR2 FQGNSA. This CDR3 contains 16 residues. CDR3 sequence: CASSLEPGYSNQPQHF. The CDR3 region has the DNA TGTGCCAGCAGCCTCGAACCCGGGTATAGCAATCAGCCCCAGCATTTT. The full variable domain, its missing parts supplied by reference TRBV7-2 and TRBJ1-5, is GAGVSQSPSNKVTEKGKDVELRCDPISGHTALYWYRQSLGQGLEFLIYFQGNSAPDKSGLPSDRFSAERTGGSVSTLTIQRTQQEDSAVYLCASSLEPGYSNQPQHFGDGTRLSIL.

This clonotype has a handful of counts. The chain recombines TRBV20-1 with TRBJ2-1; either TRBD1 or TRBD2 may fit D (6 bases each). The germline V gene encodes CDR1 DFQATT and CDR2 SNEGSKA (reference sequence). The CDR3 length is 14 residues. Trimming left V 0 bases short and J 7 bases short, with 13 bases between. CDR3 sequence reads: CSARDEGGPNEQFF. DNA of the CDR3: TGCAGTGCTAGAGATGAGGGGGGCCCGAATGAGCAGTTCTTC.